This T cell receptor (beta chain) was captured by sequencing in a study of molecular identifiers for immune sequencing clone quantification. Using its own MiXCR run on the PCR reads, TCRdb lists one record per CDR3 protein. Among 490,000 or so distinct CDR3 sequences listed, around 25% were seen once. Libraries of naive CD8 T cells were made from 20,000 to 1,000,000 sorted cells. They used 10%, 30% or 50% RNA. V was pared by 6 bases and J by 3 bases, with 21 bases between. Germline V gives CDR1 DFQATT, CDR2 SNEGSKA (reference sequence). The CDR3 is 15 amino acids. The sample holds a few counts of this clonotype.

Source material: naive CD8+ T cells from blood, with Jurkat cell RNA spiked in. Subset given: FACS-sorted CD8+CD4-CCR7+CD45RA+ naive T cells. V and J are TRBV20-1 and TRBJ2-7, with D tentatively TRBD1 or TRBD2 (5 bases each). The source is a human donor in good health. Some libraries in this study had Jurkat cell RNA spiked in. The CDR3 nucleotides are TGCAGTGCCCCCTACTCCAGGGAAGGAGGCTACGAGCAGTACTTC. Translation: CSAPYSREGGYEQYF.